The 30 T cell receptor beta chains below all came from one sample that was sequenced in a study of neurological immune-mediated disorders. TCRdb recomputed calls from the 5' RACE reads with MiXCR, one row per CDR3 protein. This repertoire shows some 95,000 distinct CDR3 sequences, 3.5% found once; its top ten account for around 6%. The specimen was PBMCs. These receptors were collected from a woman between 18 and 30 years old with multiple sclerosis.

This clonotype was observed many times. The CDR3 nucleotides are TGTGCCAGCAGCTTTGACTTAGGGACAGATACGCAGTATTTT. It is translated as CASSFDLGTDTQYF. The chain joins TRBV7-9 to TRBJ2-3; D is undetermined. CDR1 is SEHNR, CDR2 FQNEAQ, per germline (reference sequence). Deletions cut 3 bases from V and 3 bases from J, with 10 bases between. There are 14 residues in the CDR3.

This clonotype was detected many times. The CDR3 DNA follows: TGCGCCAGCAGCTTGCCCGGGCCCGGGGAGCTGTTTTTT. Protein product: CASSLPGPGELFF. The rearrangement joins TRBV5-1 to TRBJ2-2, with no clear D. Germline-derived CDR1 and CDR2 are SGHRS and YFSETQ. V was clipped by 1 base and J by 6 bases, with 7 bases between them. This CDR3 is 13 amino acids long.

This clonotype occurred many times. The chain couples TRBV24-1 to TRBJ2-1, with TRBD2 matching over 7 bases. The junction had 7 bases not matched to a gene; V was cut back by 2 bases and J by 4 bases. CDR1 is KGHDR, CDR2 SFDVKD, per germline. This CDR3 comprises 16 residues. The CDR3 region has the DNA TGTGCCACCAGTGATTACGGGGGAGGGTCGTACAATGAGCAGTTCTTC. It translates to CATSDYGGGSYNEQFF.

Remarks on this clonotype: A much larger clone sits a single nucleotide away, making a read error possible. The CDR3 reads CASSQDYVEELFF. The CDR3 DNA reads TGTGCCAGCAGCCAAGATTATGTGGAGGAGCTGTTTTTT. The J gene is TRBJ2-2, the V gene TRBV3-1; D is uncertain. This CDR3 region has 13 residues. V lost 0 bases and J 10 bases, leaving 9 bases between the germline ends. Germline CDR1 and CDR2: LGHDT and YNNKEL (reference sequence).

This clonotype was picked up one time. A read error may explain this, as a much larger clone is one base away. The gene calls are TRBV5-1 and TRBJ2-7, with a possible D match to TRBD2 (6 bases). The CDR3 spans 12 residues. CDR1 SGHRS and CDR2 YFSETQ come from the germline V gene. Trimming pared 7 bases from V and 9 bases from J, leaving 17 bases between. CDR3: CASGPGLASQYF. The CDR3 DNA reads TGCGCCAGCGGCCCGGGACTTGCCTCGCAGTACTTC.

This clonotype was counted ten times or more. The chain carries TRBV15 and TRBJ2-7; the D gene is possibly TRBD2 (5 bases). This CDR3 comprises 14 residues. In germline, CDR1 is LNHNV, CDR2 YYDKDF (reference sequence). V was trimmed by 0 bases and J by 6 bases, leaving 12 bases between them. CDR3 amino acids: CATSRDLEGAEQYF. As DNA, the CDR3 is TGTGCCACCAGCAGAGATCTAGAGGGTGCCGAGCAGTACTTC.

In its sample, this clonotype was seen many times. The genes are TRBV7-9 and TRBJ1-1, with a tentative D call TRBD1 (5 bases). Trimming took off 8 bases at V and 2 bases at J, with 15 bases between the two ends. The germline gives CDR1 SEHNR, CDR2 FQNEAQ (reference sequence). The CDR3 runs 14 residues. The CDR3 DNA follows: TGTGCCAGCCGGAGAGCAGGGCCTAACACTGAAGCTTTCTTT. Amino acids: CASRRAGPNTEAFF.

This clonotype appeared many times. This chain uses TRBV3-1 with TRBJ2-7; either TRBD1 or TRBD2 may supply D (5 bases each). From germline, CDR1 is LGHDT and CDR2 YNNKEL (reference sequence). Between the trimmed V and J ends, which lost 0 bases and 4 bases, there was a span of 19 bases. The CDR3 contains 17 residues. The CDR3 is CASSQEIGTEDSYEQYF. The CDR3 DNA is TGTGCCAGCAGCCAAGAGATCGGGACGGAAGATTCGTACGAGCAGTACTTC.

This clonotype was counted between two and nine times. One end of the junction is discordant with germline, which a read error may explain. The genes are TRBV6-4 and TRBJ2-1; D is undetermined. This CDR3 comprises 16 residues. CDR1 MRHNA and CDR2 SNTAGT come from the germline V gene. The DNA for the CDR3 is TGTGCCAGCAGTGAATATGCCACTCTACTCTACAATGCGCAGTTCTTC. Amino acid sequence: CASSEYATLLYNAQFF.

This clonotype was counted at least ten times. The V gene is TRBV20-1, the J gene TRBJ2-1, with 9 bases lining up with TRBD2. Germline V lookup: CDR1 DFQATT, CDR2 SNEGSKA (reference sequence). V lost 3 bases, J lost 0 bases, and 9 bases stayed unmatched. The length of the CDR3 is 17 residues. The CDR3 region is CSASLAGGPHSYNEQFF. In nucleotides, the CDR3 is TGCAGTGCTAGTCTTGCGGGAGGGCCCCACTCCTACAATGAGCAGTTCTTC.

This clonotype has ten or more counts. This chain uses TRBV6-5 with TRBJ1-6; D is perhaps TRBD1 (6 bases). The CDR3 runs 14 residues. CDR1 and CDR2 from the germline V gene are MNHEY and SVGAGI. V lost 7 bases to trimming and J lost 9 bases, with 16 bases between them. CDR3 DNA sequence: TGTGCCAGCAAGGTTACGGGGGGCTTTTCACCCCTCCACTTT. The encoded protein is CASKVTGGFSPLHF.

This clonotype has at least ten counts. This rearrangement joins TRBV19 to TRBJ2-2, with 7 bases fitting TRBD1. The CDR3 runs to 16 residues. With 7 bases clipped from V and 0 bases from J, the junction kept 8 bases outside the gene matches. Germline CDR1 reads LNHDA; CDR2 reads SQIVND (reference sequence). The CDR3 loop is CASIKYRGANTGELFF. In DNA, the CDR3 is TGTGCCAGTATCAAGTACAGGGGCGCGAACACCGGGGAGCTGTTTTTT. The whole variable domain, filled in from reference TRBV19 and TRBJ2-2, reads DGGITQSPKYLFRKEGQNVTLSCEQNLNHDAMYWYRQDPGQGLRLIYYSQIVNDFQKGDIAEGYSVSREKKESFPLTVTSAQKNPTAFYLCASIKYRGANTGELFFGEGSRLTVL.

This clonotype was recorded at least ten times. V and J are TRBV20-1 and TRBJ1-1; TRBD1 is a possible D gene (6 bases). This CDR3 is built from 16 residues. V shed 3 bases and J shed 1 base, with 18 bases lying between them. Per the germline V gene, CDR1 is DFQATT and CDR2 is SNEGSKA (reference sequence). In nucleotides, the CDR3 is TGCAGTGCTAGTCCCCTAGAGGGCAGGGGGAACACTGAAGCTTTCTTT. Protein product: CSASPLEGRGNTEAFF.

In this sample, this clonotype turned up many times. This chain connects TRBV12-3 or TRBV12-4 to TRBJ1-5; D not certain. V was cut by 11 bases and J by 0 bases, with 8 bases left in between. The CDR3 is 12 amino acids. The CDR3 DNA is TGTGCCTATCGAGATAGCAATCAGCCCCAGCATTTT. Amino acid sequence: CAYRDSNQPQHF.

This clonotype occurred many times. The chain employs TRBV6-5 and TRBJ2-7; tentatively, D is TRBD1 or TRBD2 (5 bases each). Trimming left V 5 bases short and J 4 bases short, with 15 bases between. The V gene's germline CDR1 is MNHEY and CDR2 SVGAGI. The CDR3 runs 14 residues. CDR3 bases: TGTGCCAGCAGTCGGGACCCTCGGGGTTACGAGCAGTACTTC. Protein sequence: CASSRDPRGYEQYF.

This clonotype came up many times. V usage is TRBV15 and J usage is TRBJ2-1, with D possibly matching TRBD2 (6 bases). V lost 1 base and J 0 bases, leaving 13 bases between the germline ends. The CDR3 contains 17 residues. The V gene's germline CDR1 is LNHNV and CDR2 YYDKDF (reference sequence). CDR3 protein: CATSRATGAGSYNEQFF. CDR3 DNA sequence: TGTGCCACCAGCAGAGCCACGGGAGCGGGCTCCTACAATGAGCAGTTCTTC. The full variable domain, its missing parts supplied by reference TRBV15 and TRBJ2-1, is DAMVIQNPRYQVTQFGKPVTLSCSQTLNHNVMYWYQQKSSQAPKLLFHYYDKDFNNEADTPDNFQSRRPNTSFCFLDIRSPGLGDTAMYLCATSRATGAGSYNEQFFGPGTRLTVL.

This clonotype was seen ten or more times. The gene calls are TRBV11-1 and TRBJ2-3; 9 bases line up with TRBD2. Germline loops: CDR1 SGHAT, CDR2 FQDESV (reference sequence). With 5 bases clipped from V and 4 bases from J, the junction kept 7 bases outside the gene matches. The CDR3 is made up of 15 amino acids. The DNA of the CDR3 is TGTGCCAGCAGCGCCGGGACTAGCTTTTCAGATACGCAGTATTTT. Encoded protein: CASSAGTSFSDTQYF.

This rearrangement joins TRBV4-2 to TRBJ1-4; 9 bases agree with TRBD1. This CDR3 comprises 16 residues. The V segment lost 4 bases and the J segment 4 bases; nucleotides outside the gene matches: 7. CDR1 and CDR2 (germline): LGHNA, YNFKEQ. The CDR3 nucleotides are TGTGCCAGCAGCCCCGATCGGGGACAGGGTAATGAAAAACTGTTTTTT. Amino acids: CASSPDRGQGNEKLFF.

This clonotype was seen many times. The J gene is TRBJ2-2, the V gene TRBV28; 9 nucleotides align to TRBD1. The CDR3 extends over 15 amino acids. Trimming removed 5 bases from V and 3 bases from J; junction bases left unmatched: 4. Germline CDR1 reads MDHEN; CDR2 reads SYDVKM. The CDR3 DNA reads TGTGCCAGCAGTCCGGGACAGGGATACACCGGGGAGCTGTTTTTT. Amino acid sequence: CASSPGQGYTGELFF.

In its sample, this clonotype was seen many times. The chain carries TRBV12-3 or TRBV12-4 and TRBJ1-2; TRBD1 aligns across 9 bases. V dropped 6 bases and J dropped 0; count of bases not matched to a gene: 5. The CDR3 sequence is 15 residues long. The chain's CDR3 is CASRYTGGTNYGYTF. The DNA of the CDR3 is TGTGCCAGCAGGTACACAGGGGGCACTAACTATGGCTACACCTTC.

This clonotype was detected only once. CDR3 nucleotide sequence: TGCGCCAGCAGCCCGGGACTAGCGGGGGCCACGCAGTATTTT. Translating gives CASSPGLAGATQYF. The rearrangement joins TRBV5-1 to TRBJ2-3; 14 nucleotides agree with TRBD2. Germline assignment: CDR1 SGHRS and CDR2 YFSETQ. The CDR3 is 14 residues long. The V gene end was trimmed by 4 bases and the J gene end by 9 bases; junction bases not matched to a gene: 4.

This clonotype was picked up many times. CDR3 sequence reads: CASKYTAGSREQFF. CDR3 nucleotide sequence: TGCGCCAGCAAATATACCGCAGGGTCTAGGGAGCAGTTCTTC. The V and J genes are TRBV5-1 and TRBJ2-1; TRBD1 is a possible D gene (5 bases). CDR1 and CDR2 (germline): SGHRS, YFSETQ. This CDR3 contains 14 residues. Trimming pared 6 bases from V and 10 bases from J, leaving 20 bases between.

The table lists this clonotype with a few counts. The chain recombines TRBV27 with TRBJ2-7; D possibly corresponds to TRBD2 (6 bases). The CDR3 totals 14 residues. Per the germline V gene, CDR1 is MNHEY and CDR2 is SMNVEV (reference sequence). Trimming stripped 5 bases from V and 2 bases from J, with 13 bases between. In DNA, the CDR3 is TGTGCCAGCAGTCACCGCGGCGGGGCCTACGAGCAGTACTTC. It encodes CASSHRGGAYEQYF.

This clonotype has ten or more counts. The chain uses TRBV5-1 and TRBJ2-2; the D gene is possibly TRBD2 (6 bases). V was clipped by 4 bases and J by 0 bases, with 7 bases between them. The CDR3 has 14 residues. Per germline, CDR1 SGHRS and CDR2 YFSETQ. The DNA for the CDR3 is TGCGCCAGCAGCCGGGGGTCGAACACCGGGGAGCTGTTTTTT. Protein product: CASSRGSNTGELFF. Together with reference TRBV5-1 and TRBJ2-2, the CDR3 gives the full variable domain: KAGVTQTPRYLIKTRGQQVTLSCSPISGHRSVSWYQQTPGQGLQFLFEYFSETQRNKGNFPGRFSGRQFSNSRSEMNVSTLELGDSALYLCASSRGSNTGELFFGEGSRLTVL.

This clonotype was seen many times. J is TRBJ2-7 and V is TRBV20-1; D is unresolved. V shed 5 bases and J shed 7 bases, with 9 bases lying between them. The CDR3 length is 10 residues. CDR1 and CDR2 from the germline V gene are DFQATT and SNEGSKA (reference sequence). This CDR3 reads CSAWVGEQYF. CDR3 nucleotide sequence: TGCAGTGCTTGGGTGGGGGAGCAGTACTTC.

This clonotype was found many times. The CDR3 region has the DNA TGTGCCAGCAGCCCGGACAGGGGGCGCGTGGAGACCCAGTACTTC. This codes for CASSPDRGRVETQYF. The chain is built from TRBV7-2 and TRBJ2-5; TRBD1 matches at 11 bases. From germline, CDR1 is SGHTA and CDR2 FQGNSA. After removal of 5 bases from V and 5 bases from J, the junction contained 7 bases not matched to a gene. This CDR3 region has 15 residues.

This clonotype was seen repeatedly, ten times or more. DNA for the CDR3: TGCGCCAGCAGCTTGGGGCACAACTACGAGCAGTACTTC. It is translated as CASSLGHNYEQYF. The chain combines TRBV5-1 with TRBJ2-7, with no clear D. V lost 0 bases and J lost 3, with 7 bases in between. Germline-derived CDR1 and CDR2 are SGHRS and YFSETQ. The CDR3 loop spans 13 amino acids.

This clonotype was recorded many times. V and J are TRBV30 and TRBJ2-5; the D gene is possibly TRBD1 (5 bases). The germline V and J ends were trimmed by 2 bases and 5 bases, with 12 bases remaining between them. This CDR3 region has 13 residues. The germline CDR1 and CDR2 sequences are GTSNPN and SVGIG (reference sequence). The CDR3 bases are TGTGCCTGGAGTCCCAGGGCTGGTGAGACCCAGTACTTC. The encoded protein is CAWSPRAGETQYF.

Comment on this clonotype: A much larger clone differs from this one at a single base, so this may be a read error. The CDR3 spells CASSWTANTGELFF. For the CDR3, the DNA is TGTGCCAGTTCATGGACAGCGAACACCGGGGAGCTGTTTTTT. The chain is built from TRBV19 and TRBJ2-2, with D maybe TRBD1 (6 bases). Germline-derived CDR1 and CDR2 are LNHDA and SQIVND (reference sequence). The CDR3 is made up of 14 amino acids. V lost 8 bases to trimming and J lost 0 bases, with 10 bases between them.

Many counts were recorded for this clonotype. This chain uses TRBV6-2 or TRBV6-3 with TRBJ1-5, with D unclear. The ends were cut back, 0 bases at V and 0 bases at J, with 9 bases in the middle. The germline gives CDR1 MNHEY, CDR2 SVGEGT. The CDR3 sequence is 16 residues long. This chain's CDR3 is CASSYSRAYSNQPQHF. The CDR3 DNA reads as TGTGCCAGCAGTTACTCGAGGGCGTATAGCAATCAGCCCCAGCATTTT.